Presented here are 28 T cell receptor beta chains from one specimen sequenced in a study of shared clonotypes between healthy human individuals. This table comes from immunoSEQ multiplex PCR, and its TCRdb copy is limited to in-frame clones, with some not included. The data hold around 690,000 clones, with around 90% observed a single time. Sequences were obtained from memory CD8+ T cells from PBMCs. Subset defined: CD45RO+ cells pooled with CCR7-negative TemRA cells. These receptors were obtained from a man in his late teens or twenties in good health. Some clones in this sample may be carry-over from other donors' samples.

The chain recombines TRBV28 with TRBJ2-7; 13 nucleotides match TRBD2. V dropped 4 bases and J dropped 3; count of bases not matched to a gene: 9. Germline V lookup: CDR1 MDHEN, CDR2 SYDVKM. This CDR3 is built from 17 residues. CDR3: CASSSARLAGGYYEQYF. The CDR3 nucleotides read TGTGCCAGCAGTTCTGCCCGACTAGCGGGAGGCTACTACGAGCAGTACTTC.

The chain is built from TRBV6-5 and TRBJ2-5, with TRBD2 as a possible D gene (6 bases). The CDR3 covers 13 residues. The germline V gene encodes CDR1 MNHEY and CDR2 SVGAGI. Deletions cut 6 bases from V and 5 bases from J, with 13 bases between. The CDR3 bases are TGTGCCAGCAGCAGGGAGGCGTTTGAGACCCAGTACTTC. It encodes CASSREAFETQYF.

CDR3 nucleotide sequence: TGTGCCAGCAGTCCCCTCAGGGGTGAGTGGGAAAAACTGTTTTTT. Its protein product is CASSPLRGEWEKLFF. The rearrangement uses TRBV28 and TRBJ1-4; the D gene is possibly TRBD1 (6 bases). Germline V lookup: CDR1 MDHEN, CDR2 SYDVKM. The CDR3 covers 15 residues. Trimming pared 5 bases from V and 8 bases from J, leaving 18 bases between.

V and J are TRBV7-9 and TRBJ2-7, with TRBD1 identical over 8 bases. Germline CDR1 reads SEHNR; CDR2 reads FQNEAQ (reference sequence). J was trimmed by 5 bases and V by 5 bases; bases with no gene match: 8. This CDR3 has 14 amino acids. CDR3 sequence: CASSPRQGWDEQYF. DNA of the CDR3: TGTGCCAGCAGCCCCCGACAGGGGTGGGACGAGCAGTACTTC.

CDR3 amino acids: CASSQVTSGRARNEQFF. CDR3 bases: TGCGCCAGCAGCCAAGTGACTAGCGGGAGGGCCCGGAATGAGCAGTTCTTC. The V gene is TRBV4-1, the J gene TRBJ2-1; 14 bases match TRBD2. The germline gives CDR1 MGHRA, CDR2 YSYEKL. V was pared by 1 base and J by 7 bases, with 6 bases of the junction left unmatched. The CDR3 length is 17 residues.

To note about this clone: At one of its ends the junction is not consistent with the germline gene, which may arise from a read error. The genes are TRBV11-3 and TRBJ2-3; 12 nucleotides match TRBD2. The CDR3 runs to 18 residues. CDR1 is SGHNT, CDR2 YENEEA, per germline. The CDR3 region is CAGSFPGTSGLRTDTQYF. The CDR3 bases are TGTGCCGGCAGCTTCCCCGGGACTAGCGGGCTGCGCACAGATACGCAGTATTTT.

V usage is TRBV6-5 and J usage is TRBJ2-7, with TRBD1 matching 8 bases. Germline loops: CDR1 MNHEY, CDR2 SVGAGI. Trimming cost V 5 bases and J 7 bases; bases outside gene matches: 10. This CDR3 has 14 amino acids. The CDR3 coding sequence is TGTGCCAGCAGTCCCGTGGGACAGGCGGGGGAGCAGTACTTC. It codes for CASSPVGQAGEQYF.

CDR3: CASSPGVPGQVRGLRETQYF. CDR3 DNA: TGCGCCAGCAGCCCCGGAGTCCCGGGACAGGTACGAGGATTAAGAGAGACCCAGTACTTC. The V and J genes are TRBV4-1 and TRBJ2-5, with 8 bases fitting TRBD1. The CDR3 covers 20 residues. The V and J ends lost 4 bases and 4 bases, in that order; junction bases with no gene match: 23. Germline CDR1 reads MGHRA; CDR2 reads YSYEKL.

The V gene is TRBV27, the J gene TRBJ2-1; D perhaps matches TRBD2 (7 bases). Per germline, CDR1 MNHEY and CDR2 SMNVEV (reference sequence). The CDR3 covers 16 residues. Trimming stripped 3 bases from V and 4 bases from J, with 16 bases between. The CDR3 DNA follows: TGTGCCAGCAGTTTTAGCAGCGGGGACAAGTACAATGAGCAGTTCTTC. Encoded protein: CASSFSSGDKYNEQFF.

This chain connects TRBV11-1 to TRBJ2-5; 8 positions agree with TRBD2. This CDR3 has 14 amino acids. CDR1 and CDR2 (germline): SGHAT, FQDESV (reference sequence). The V segment lost 6 bases and the J segment 3 bases; nucleotides outside the gene matches: 6. The CDR3 region is CASRPSGRKETQYF. The CDR3 DNA reads TGTGCCAGCAGACCAAGCGGGAGAAAAGAGACCCAGTACTTC.

The chain is built from TRBV4-1 and TRBJ2-7; D might be TRBD2 (5 bases). Trimming took off 0 bases at V and 6 bases at J, with 18 bases between the two ends. There are 16 residues in the CDR3. Per the germline V gene, CDR1 is MGHRA and CDR2 is YSYEKL. Written as DNA, the CDR3 is TGCGCCAGCAGCCAAGATCTAGCTAGTAGTCCGTTCGAGCAGTACTTC. Residues: CASSQDLASSPFEQYF.

About this clone itself: The same CDR3 also results from other DNA sequences found in this sample. This chain connects TRBV7-9 to TRBJ1-1; 7 bases line up with TRBD1. The V gene's germline CDR1 is SEHNR and CDR2 FQNEAQ (reference sequence). The CDR3 runs 15 residues. V lost 2 bases and J lost 1; bases outside the gene matches: 4. Here the CDR3 reads CASSLTRTGNTEAFF. Here the CDR3 DNA reads TGTGCCAGCAGCTTAACTCGGACAGGGAACACTGAAGCTTTCTTT.

The chain joins TRBV5-1 to TRBJ2-7; 10 nucleotides match TRBD1. V was pared by 4 bases and J by 6 bases, with 7 bases of the junction left unmatched. The CDR3 is made up of 14 amino acids. Germline V gene lookup returns CDR1 SGHRS and CDR2 YFSETQ. In nucleotides, the CDR3 is TGCGCCAGCAGCCTAGACAGGGGGCTCGGCGAGCAGTACTTC. Its translation is CASSLDRGLGEQYF.

The count of this clone is one. The genes are TRBV7-8 and TRBJ2-1; 11 bases align to TRBD2. Trimming cost V 7 bases and J 4 bases; bases outside gene matches: 6. CDR3 size: 15 residues. The germline V gene has CDR1 SGHVS and CDR2 FQNEAQ. CDR3 region: CASIPGLAAYNEQFF. CDR3 coding DNA: TGTGCCAGCATCCCGGGACTAGCGGCATACAATGAGCAGTTCTTC.

The V and J genes are TRBV21-1 and TRBJ2-3; the table's D call, TRBD1, was not checked against the DNA. TRBV21-1 is assigned pseudogene status. This CDR3 has 16 residues. CDR3 nucleotide sequence: TGTGCCAGCAGCAAAGGACGGGGACAGCTCACAGATACGCAGTATTTT. Translation gives CASSKGRGQLTDTQYF.

The rearrangement uses TRBV9 and TRBJ2-1; 10 nucleotides match TRBD2. The germline gives CDR1 SGDLS, CDR2 YYNGEE. Trimming cost V 2 bases and J 7 bases; bases outside gene matches: 6. The length of the CDR3 is 15 residues. CDR3 sequence reads: CASSVSGRALNEQFF. The CDR3 DNA sequence: TGTGCCAGCAGCGTGAGCGGGAGGGCCTTGAATGAGCAGTTCTTC.

The rearrangement joins TRBV19 to TRBJ1-5; D gene ambiguous. This CDR3 is 13 amino acids long. Germline CDR1 and CDR2: LNHDA and SQIVND (reference sequence). Trimming stripped 7 bases from V and 0 bases from J, with 7 bases between. The CDR3 DNA reads as TGTGCCAGTATTGGTGATAGCAATCAGCCCCAGCATTTT. It yields the protein CASIGDSNQPQHF.

The V gene is TRBV19, the J gene TRBJ2-1; 8 bases are a match to TRBD2. V gave up 4 bases and J gave up 5 bases; unmatched junction bases: 10. The CDR3 is 16 residues long. In germline, CDR1 is LNHDA, CDR2 SQIVND (reference sequence). CDR3 residues: CASSNTYSGVNNEQFF. In DNA form, the CDR3 reads TGTGCCAGTAGTAACACCTATAGCGGGGTCAACAATGAGCAGTTCTTC. Variable domain in full (rest from reference TRBV19 and TRBJ2-1): DGGITQSPKYLFRKEGQNVTLSCEQNLNHDAMYWYRQDPGQGLRLIYYSQIVNDFQKGDIAEGYSVSREKKESFPLTVTSAQKNPTAFYLCASSNTYSGVNNEQFFGPGTRLTVL.

A note on this clone: Other DNA sequences from this sample encode an identical CDR3 as well. This chain joins TRBV28 and TRBJ2-3; 11 bases match TRBD1. V gave up 2 bases and J gave up 4 bases; unmatched junction bases: 2. The CDR3 spans 15 residues. Germline lookup yields CDR1 MDHEN and CDR2 SYDVKM. CDR3 in amino acids: CASSLGTGGADTQYF. As DNA, the CDR3 is TGTGCCAGCAGTTTAGGGACAGGGGGTGCAGATACGCAGTATTTT.

The chain is built from TRBV7-9 and TRBJ2-5, with a weak D call TRBD2 (6 bases). V lost 6 bases, J lost 2 bases, and 10 bases lay in between. The length of the CDR3 is 13 residues. Germline V CDR1 and CDR2: SEHNR, FQNEAQ (reference sequence). This CDR3 reads CASRAGTQETQYF. CDR3 DNA sequence: TGTGCCAGCAGGGCCGGGACTCAAGAGACCCAGTACTTC.

The chain has TRBV7-9 and TRBJ1-2; unclear D gene. Trimming stripped 5 bases from V and 5 bases from J, with 9 bases between. Germline-derived CDR1 and CDR2 are SEHNR and FQNEAQ (reference sequence). The CDR3 covers 12 residues. The CDR3 protein is CASSLGRYGYTF. The CDR3, as DNA: TGTGCCAGCAGCCTGGGTCGATATGGCTACACCTTC.

The sample holds a few counts of this clone. The chain carries TRBV19 and TRBJ2-2; possibly TRBD1 for D (5 bases). Deletions cut 3 bases from V and 0 bases from J, with 11 bases between. Germline assignment: CDR1 LNHDA and CDR2 SQIVND (reference sequence). This CDR3 has 16 residues. The CDR3 loop is CASSIPTAANTGELFF. CDR3 coding DNA: TGTGCCAGTAGTATCCCGACAGCCGCGAACACCGGGGAGCTGTTTTTT.

The V gene is TRBV5-8, the J gene TRBJ1-1, with D perhaps TRBD1 (5 bases). The CDR3 sequence is 14 residues long. Trimming pared 2 bases from V and 1 base from J, leaving 9 bases between. Per germline, CDR1 SGHTS and CDR2 YDEGEE. Here the CDR3 reads CASSFRTGNTEAFF. CDR3 DNA sequence: TGTGCCAGCAGCTTTCGTACAGGGAACACTGAAGCTTTCTTT.

The chain combines TRBV13 with TRBJ2-5, with TRBD2 identical over 14 bases. V shed 4 bases and J 5 bases; nucleotides not matched to a gene: 6. This CDR3 has 16 amino acids. Germline-derived CDR1 and CDR2 are PRHDT and FYEKMQ (reference sequence). The CDR3, as DNA: TGTGCCAGCAGCTCAACCGGGACTAGCGGGAGCGAGACCCAGTACTTC. As protein: CASSSTGTSGSETQYF.

This rearrangement joins TRBV7-6 to TRBJ1-2; D not certain. The CDR3 has 13 amino acids. The V end was cut by 5 bases, the J end by 4 bases, with 11 bases between. Germline loops: CDR1 SGHVS, CDR2 FNYEAQ. The CDR3 here is CASSPKQVYGYTF. The DNA for the CDR3 is TGTGCCAGCAGCCCGAAGCAGGTCTATGGCTACACCTTC.

This sequence joins TRBV29-1 and TRBJ1-4, with D possibly being TRBD1 (6 bases). V shed 7 bases and J shed 0 bases, with 18 bases lying between them. This CDR3 comprises 16 residues. CDR1 SQVTM and CDR2 ANQGSEA come from the germline V gene. CDR3 nucleotide sequence: TGCAGCGCCTCAAGGGGGGTCGGGGCAACTAATGAAAAACTGTTTTTT. Translation: CSASRGVGATNEKLFF. Combining the CDR3 with reference TRBV29-1 and TRBJ1-4 gives the whole variable domain SAVISQKPSRDICQRGTSLTIQCQVDSQVTMMFWYRQQPGQSLTLIATANQGSEATYESGFVIDKFPISRPNLTFSTLTVSNMSPEDSSIYLCSASRGVGATNEKLFFGSGTQLSVL.

This clone turned up a few times. This chain uses TRBV4-3 with TRBJ2-5; TRBD1 or TRBD2 may be the D gene (5 bases each). There are 15 residues in the CDR3. The V gene's germline CDR1 is LGHNA and CDR2 YSLEER. Trimming took 3 bases from V and 5 from J, leaving 16 bases between them. The CDR3 DNA follows: TGCGCCAGCAGCCATGGGACCGGGACGGCGGAGACCCAGTACTTC. Amino acid sequence: CASSHGTGTAETQYF.

This sequence joins TRBV5-3 and TRBJ1-5; TRBD1 is a possible D gene (5 bases). TRBV5-3 is recorded as an ORF, its role being uncertain. The V end lost 1 base, the J end lost 3 bases, and 8 bases lay between the germline ends. The CDR3 runs 14 residues. DNA for the CDR3: TGTGCCAGAAGCTTGACAGGTATCAATCAGCCCCAGCATTTT. Residues: CARSLTGINQPQHF.